This is a list of T cell receptor beta chains from one sample in a study of blood T cell repertoires in COVID-19. TCRdb keeps only in-frame clones here, not all; method: immunoSEQ multiplex PCR. The sample has some 120,000 clones, around 83% seen once. The source material was peripheral blood. Source of these receptors: a woman in her 50s with acute or convalescent COVID-19. Both conserved end residues are part of each CDR3. Each record gives: D gene, V gene, J gene, clone size, CDR3 protein, CDR3 DNA. A D gene is named only where the DNA matches it firmly. The size field is filled for only some rows; it gives once, few, many or a size class.

d_gene: TRBD1
v_gene: TRBV9
j_gene: TRBJ2-2
abundance: .
CDR3aa: CASSVGTGNTGELFF
CDR3nt: TGTGCCAGCAGCGTCGGGACAGGGAACACCGGGGAGCTGTTTTTT

d_gene: TRBD1
v_gene: TRBV11-2
j_gene: TRBJ2-3
abundance: many
CDR3aa: CASSDGQGSTDTQYF
CDR3nt: TGTGCCAGCAGCGATGGACAGGGAAGCACAGATACGCAGTATTTT

d_gene: .
v_gene: TRBV9
j_gene: TRBJ2-1
abundance: .
CDR3aa: CASSGDFRSREQFF
CDR3nt: TGTGCCAGCAGCGGGGACTTTAGAAGCCGTGAGCAGTTCTTC

d_gene: TRBD1
v_gene: TRBV9
j_gene: TRBJ1-5
abundance: .
CDR3aa: CASSVEGQGDQPQHF
CDR3nt: TGTGCCAGCAGCGTAGAGGGACAGGGGGATCAGCCCCAGCATTTT

d_gene: TRBD1
v_gene: TRBV29-1
j_gene: TRBJ1-2
abundance: .
CDR3aa: CSVGQGAGYGYTF
CDR3nt: TGCAGCGTGGGACAGGGGGCCGGCTATGGCTACACCTTC

d_gene: .
v_gene: TRBV28
j_gene: TRBJ1-2
abundance: .
CDR3aa: CASCPLGQGTNYGYTF
CDR3nt: TGTGCCAGCTGCCCTCTGGGGCAGGGGACTAACTATGGCTACACCTTC

d_gene: .
v_gene: TRBV10-1
j_gene: TRBJ2-7
abundance: .
CDR3aa: CASSVRDEQYF
CDR3nt: TGCGCCAGCAGTGTTCGGGACGAGCAGTACTTC

d_gene: .
v_gene: TRBV28
j_gene: TRBJ1-6
abundance: .
CDR3aa: CASTHPLTGPLRNSPLHF
CDR3nt: TGTGCCAGCACCCACCCCCTGACAGGCCCCCTTCGGAATTCACCCCTCCACTTT

d_gene: .
v_gene: TRBV5-6
j_gene: TRBJ1-6
abundance: .
CDR3aa: CASSYPQGLSGDSPLHF
CDR3nt: TGTGCCAGCAGCTATCCTCAGGGGCTATCCGGGGATTCACCCCTCCACTTT

d_gene: .
v_gene: TRBV2
j_gene: TRBJ2-1
abundance: .
CDR3aa: CASSRGANEQFF
CDR3nt: TGTGCCAGCAGCCGAGGTGCTAATGAGCAGTTCTTC

d_gene: .
v_gene: TRBV21-1
j_gene: TRBJ1-5
abundance: .
CDR3aa: CASSTRDRGQKYQPQHF
CDR3nt: TGTGCCAGCAGCACCCGGGACAGGGGGCAAAAGTATCAGCCCCAGCATTTT

d_gene: TRBD1
v_gene: TRBV3-1/TRBV3-2
j_gene: TRBJ2-3
abundance: .
CDR3aa: CASSLNALGQGVISTDTQYF
CDR3nt: TGTGCCAGCAGCCTAAACGCTTTGGGGCAGGGGGTGATAAGCACAGATACGCAGTATTTT

d_gene: TRBD1
v_gene: TRBV30
j_gene: TRBJ2-7
abundance: many
CDR3aa: CAWSAIGTGSSYEQYF
CDR3nt: TGTGCCTGGAGTGCGATCGGGACAGGGAGCTCCTACGAGCAGTACTTC

d_gene: .
v_gene: TRBV10-3
j_gene: TRBJ2-2
abundance: .
CDR3aa: CAIREGGKNTGELFF
CDR3nt: TGTGCCATCAGAGAAGGGGGAAAGAACACCGGGGAGCTGTTTTTT

d_gene: TRBD1
v_gene: TRBV7-2
j_gene: TRBJ1-4
abundance: .
CDR3aa: CASSFGRGQGEKLFF
CDR3nt: TGTGCCAGCAGCTTTGGCAGGGGACAGGGGGAAAAACTGTTTTTT

d_gene: TRBD1
v_gene: TRBV30
j_gene: TRBJ2-1
abundance: many
CDR3aa: CAWRDLAGTGGVNEQFF
CDR3nt: TGTGCCTGGAGGGACTTGGCGGGGACAGGGGGCGTCAATGAGCAGTTCTTC

d_gene: .
v_gene: TRBV10-1
j_gene: TRBJ2-7
abundance: .
CDR3aa: CASSEISEGEQYF
CDR3nt: TGCGCCAGCAGTGAAATATCGGAGGGGGAGCAGTACTTC

d_gene: TRBD2
v_gene: TRBV7-9
j_gene: TRBJ2-7
abundance: .
CDR3aa: CASSLGLASGGYEQYF
CDR3nt: TGTGCCAGCAGCTTAGGTCTTGCCAGCGGGGGCTACGAGCAGTACTTC

d_gene: .
v_gene: TRBV6-6
j_gene: TRBJ1-6
abundance: .
CDR3aa: CASSRTDNSPLHF
CDR3nt: TGTGCCAGCAGCCGGACAGACAATTCACCCCTCCACTTT

d_gene: TRBD1
v_gene: TRBV5-8
j_gene: TRBJ1-2
abundance: .
CDR3aa: CASSWGQGPYGYTF
CDR3nt: TGTGCCAGCAGCTGGGGACAGGGCCCCTATGGCTACACCTTC

d_gene: .
v_gene: TRBV6-1
j_gene: TRBJ1-5
abundance: .
CDR3aa: CASSEAIVRVGQPQHF
CDR3nt: TGTGCCAGCAGTGAAGCGATCGTCAGGGTGGGTCAGCCCCAGCATTTT

d_gene: .
v_gene: TRBV7-9
j_gene: TRBJ1-1
abundance: .
CDR3aa: CASSRGPGMNTEAFF
CDR3nt: TGTGCCAGCAGCCGAGGTCCGGGTATGAACACTGAAGCTTTCTTT

d_gene: TRBD1
v_gene: TRBV27
j_gene: TRBJ2-7
abundance: .
CDR3aa: CASSTTGGSSYEQYF
CDR3nt: TGTGCCAGCAGTACAACAGGGGGCAGCTCCTACGAGCAGTACTTC

d_gene: TRBD1
v_gene: TRBV19
j_gene: TRBJ1-1
abundance: .
CDR3aa: CASSIPSTGGPEAFF
CDR3nt: TGTGCCAGTAGTATACCCTCGACAGGGGGGCCTGAAGCTTTCTTT

d_gene: TRBD1
v_gene: TRBV30
j_gene: TRBJ1-6
abundance: .
CDR3aa: CAWSPRDRSNSPLHF
CDR3nt: TGTGCCTGGAGTCCCCGGGACAGATCCAATTCACCCCTCCACTTT

d_gene: TRBD1
v_gene: TRBV6-5
j_gene: TRBJ2-3
abundance: .
CDR3aa: CASSYRDSGGDTQYF
CDR3nt: TGTGCCAGCAGTTACCGGGACAGTGGGGGAGATACGCAGTATTTT

d_gene: TRBD1
v_gene: TRBV28
j_gene: TRBJ2-7
abundance: .
CDR3aa: CASRNRDRIAYEQYF
CDR3nt: TGTGCCAGCAGGAACCGGGACAGGATAGCCTACGAGCAGTACTTC

d_gene: TRBD2
v_gene: TRBV7-2
j_gene: TRBJ2-5
abundance: .
CDR3aa: CASMAGVRETQYF
CDR3nt: TGTGCCAGCATGGCGGGGGTGAGGGAGACCCAGTACTTC

d_gene: TRBD1
v_gene: TRBV4-2
j_gene: TRBJ1-6
abundance: .
CDR3aa: CASSQDRQGVYSPLHF
CDR3nt: TGTGCCAGCAGCCAAGATAGACAGGGGGTTTATTCACCCCTCCACTTT

d_gene: .
v_gene: TRBV2
j_gene: TRBJ1-4
abundance: once
CDR3aa: CASSESTAEKLFF
CDR3nt: TGTGCCAGCAGTGAGTCGACAGCGGAAAAACTGTTTTTT

d_gene: TRBD2
v_gene: TRBV6-4
j_gene: TRBJ2-3
abundance: .
CDR3aa: CASSDSASGADTQYF
CDR3nt: TGTGCCAGCAGTGACTCGGCTAGCGGGGCGGATACGCAGTATTTT

d_gene: TRBD2
v_gene: TRBV13
j_gene: TRBJ2-1
abundance: .
CDR3aa: CASSLTSGGPRRFF
CDR3nt: TGTGCCAGCAGCTTGACTAGCGGGGGGCCACGTCGGTTCTTC

d_gene: .
v_gene: TRBV9
j_gene: TRBJ2-7
abundance: few
CDR3aa: CASSRWEEPYEQYF
CDR3nt: TGTGCCAGCAGCCGGTGGGAGGAACCCTACGAGCAGTACTTC